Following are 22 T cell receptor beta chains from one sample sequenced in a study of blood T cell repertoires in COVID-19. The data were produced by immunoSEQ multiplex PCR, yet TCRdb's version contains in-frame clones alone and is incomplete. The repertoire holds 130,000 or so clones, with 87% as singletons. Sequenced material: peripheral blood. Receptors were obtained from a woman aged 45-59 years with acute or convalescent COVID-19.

CDR3 sequence reads: CAISSGQTYEQYF. The DNA of the CDR3 is TGTGCCATCAGTAGCGGTCAAACCTACGAGCAGTACTTC. This chain joins TRBV10-3 and TRBJ2-7; D possibly corresponds to TRBD2 (5 bases). The V end lost 5 bases, the J end lost 2 bases, and 10 bases lay between the germline ends. Germline V lookup: CDR1 ENHRY, CDR2 SYGVKD. The CDR3 spans 13 residues.

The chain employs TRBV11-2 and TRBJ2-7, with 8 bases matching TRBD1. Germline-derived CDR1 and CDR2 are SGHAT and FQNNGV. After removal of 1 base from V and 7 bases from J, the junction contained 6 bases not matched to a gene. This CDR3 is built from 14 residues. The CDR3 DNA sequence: TGTGCCAGCAGCTTAGTCAGGGGGCGCGGTGAGCAGTACTTC. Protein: CASSLVRGRGEQYF.

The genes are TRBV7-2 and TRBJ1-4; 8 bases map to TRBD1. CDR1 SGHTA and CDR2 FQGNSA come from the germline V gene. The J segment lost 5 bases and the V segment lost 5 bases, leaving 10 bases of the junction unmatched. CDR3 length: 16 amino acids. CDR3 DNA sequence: TGTGCCAGCAGCCCCCGGGCTAGGACAGGGAATGAAAAACTGTTTTTT. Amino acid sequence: CASSPRARTGNEKLFF.

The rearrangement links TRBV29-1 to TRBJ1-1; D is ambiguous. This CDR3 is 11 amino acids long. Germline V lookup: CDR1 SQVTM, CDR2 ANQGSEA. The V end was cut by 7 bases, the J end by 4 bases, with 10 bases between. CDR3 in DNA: TGCAGCGCAGAGGTGGGCACTGAAGCTTTCTTT. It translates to CSAEVGTEAFF.

The CDR3 coding sequence is TGCGCCAGCAGCGATACAGGCGTGGGGGGCTACACCTTC. It is translated as CASSDTGVGGYTF. This chain uses TRBV5-1 with TRBJ1-2; perhaps TRBD1 as D (5 bases). The V end was cut by 4 bases, the J end by 8 bases, with 15 bases between. Germline values: CDR1 SGHRS, CDR2 YFSETQ. The CDR3 is 13 residues long.

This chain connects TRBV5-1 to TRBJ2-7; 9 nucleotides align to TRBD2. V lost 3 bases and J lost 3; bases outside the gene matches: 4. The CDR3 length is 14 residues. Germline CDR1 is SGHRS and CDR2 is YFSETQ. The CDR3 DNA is TGCGCCAGCAGCTGGGAACTAGCGGGCTACGAGCAGTACTTC. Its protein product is CASSWELAGYEQYF.

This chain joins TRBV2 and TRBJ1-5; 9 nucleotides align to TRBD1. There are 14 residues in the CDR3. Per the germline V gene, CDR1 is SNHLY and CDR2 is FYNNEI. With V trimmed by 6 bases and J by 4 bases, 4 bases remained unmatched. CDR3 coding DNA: TGTGCCAGCAGCGGACAGGGGAATAATCAGCCCCAGCATTTT. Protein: CASSGQGNNQPQHF. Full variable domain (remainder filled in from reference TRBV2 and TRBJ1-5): EPEVTQTPSHQVTQMGQEVILRCVPISNHLYFYWYRQILGQKVEFLVSFYNNEISEKSEIFDDQFSVERPDGSNFTLKIRSTKLEDSAMYFCASSGQGNNQPQHFGDGTRLSIL.

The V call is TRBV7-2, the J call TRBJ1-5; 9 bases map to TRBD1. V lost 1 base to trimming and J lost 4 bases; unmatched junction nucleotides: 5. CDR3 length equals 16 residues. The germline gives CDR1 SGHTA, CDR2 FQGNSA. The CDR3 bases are TGTGCCAGCAGCTTAGTTACTGGACAGGGGAATCAGCCCCAGCATTTT. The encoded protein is CASSLVTGQGNQPQHF. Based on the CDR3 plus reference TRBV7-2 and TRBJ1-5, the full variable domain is GAGVSQSPSNKVTEKGKDVELRCDPISGHTALYWYRQSLGQGLEFLIYFQGNSAPDKSGLPSDRFSAERTGGSVSTLTIQRTQQEDSAVYLCASSLVTGQGNQPQHFGDGTRLSIL.

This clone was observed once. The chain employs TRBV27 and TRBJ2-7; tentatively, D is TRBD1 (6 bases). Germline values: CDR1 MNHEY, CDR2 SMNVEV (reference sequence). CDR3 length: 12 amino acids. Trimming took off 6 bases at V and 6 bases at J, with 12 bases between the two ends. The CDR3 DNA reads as TGTGCCAGCAGAACAGGGCACGGCGAGCAGTACTTC. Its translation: CASRTGHGEQYF.

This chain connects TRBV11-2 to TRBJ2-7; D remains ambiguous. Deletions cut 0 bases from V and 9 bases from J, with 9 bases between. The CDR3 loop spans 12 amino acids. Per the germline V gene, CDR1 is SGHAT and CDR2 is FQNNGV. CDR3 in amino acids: CASSLERSLQYF. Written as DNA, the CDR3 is TGTGCCAGCAGCTTAGAAAGGAGTCTGCAGTACTTC.

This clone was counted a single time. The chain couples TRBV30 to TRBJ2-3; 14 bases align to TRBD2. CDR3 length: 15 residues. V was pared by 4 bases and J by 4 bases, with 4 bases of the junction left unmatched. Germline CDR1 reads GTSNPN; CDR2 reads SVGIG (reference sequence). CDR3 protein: CAWKTSGRAADTQYF. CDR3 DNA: TGTGCCTGGAAGACTAGCGGGAGGGCAGCAGATACGCAGTATTTT. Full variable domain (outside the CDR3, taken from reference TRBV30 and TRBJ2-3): SQTIHQWPATLVQPVGSPLSLECTVEGTSNPNLYWYRQAAGRGLQLLFYSVGIGQISSEVPQNLSASRPQDRQFILSSKKLLLSDSGFYLCAWKTSGRAADTQYFGPGTRLTVL.

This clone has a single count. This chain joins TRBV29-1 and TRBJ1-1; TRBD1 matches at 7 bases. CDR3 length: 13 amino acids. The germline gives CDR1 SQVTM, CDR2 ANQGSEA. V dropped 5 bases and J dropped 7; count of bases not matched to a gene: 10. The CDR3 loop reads CSVTRDSGSEAFF. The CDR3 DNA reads TGCAGCGTTACCCGGGACAGCGGCAGTGAAGCTTTCTTT.

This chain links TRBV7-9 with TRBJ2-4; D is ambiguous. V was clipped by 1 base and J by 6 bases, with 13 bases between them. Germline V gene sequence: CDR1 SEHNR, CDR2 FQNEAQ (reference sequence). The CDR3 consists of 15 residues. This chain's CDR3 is CASSLVRGSLNIQYF. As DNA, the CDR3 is TGTGCCAGCAGCTTAGTCAGAGGATCCTTAAACATTCAGTACTTC.

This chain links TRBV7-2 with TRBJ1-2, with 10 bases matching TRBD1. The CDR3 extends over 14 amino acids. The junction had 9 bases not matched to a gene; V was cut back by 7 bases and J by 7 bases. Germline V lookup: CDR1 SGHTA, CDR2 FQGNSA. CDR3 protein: CASTGTGAVVGYTF. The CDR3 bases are TGTGCCAGCACGGGGACAGGGGCAGTGGTTGGCTACACCTTC.

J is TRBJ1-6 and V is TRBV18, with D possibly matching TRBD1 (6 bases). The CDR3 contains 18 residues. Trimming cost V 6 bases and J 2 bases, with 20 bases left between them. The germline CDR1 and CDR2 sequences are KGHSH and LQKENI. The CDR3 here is CASSPRGDGPPYNSPLHF. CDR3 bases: TGTGCCAGCTCCCCCAGGGGCGACGGTCCACCCTATAATTCACCCCTCCACTTT.

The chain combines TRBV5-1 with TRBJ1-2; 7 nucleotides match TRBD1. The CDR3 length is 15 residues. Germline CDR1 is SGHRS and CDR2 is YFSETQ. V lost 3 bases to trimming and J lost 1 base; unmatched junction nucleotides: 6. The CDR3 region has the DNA TGCGCCAGCAGCTCCGGGGACAGTGTTAACTATGGCTACACCTTC. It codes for CASSSGDSVNYGYTF.

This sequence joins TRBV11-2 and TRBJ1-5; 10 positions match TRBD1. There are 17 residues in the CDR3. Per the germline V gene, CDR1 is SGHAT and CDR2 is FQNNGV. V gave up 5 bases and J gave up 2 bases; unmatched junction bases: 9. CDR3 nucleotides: TGTGCCAGCAGCGCAAATACCGGGACAGGGGGCAATCAGCCCCAGCATTTT. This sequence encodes CASSANTGTGGNQPQHF. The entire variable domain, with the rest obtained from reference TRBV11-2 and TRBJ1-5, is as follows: EAGVAQSPRYKIIEKRQSVAFWCNPISGHATLYWYQQILGQGPKLLIQFQNNGVVDDSQLPKDRFSAERLKGVDSTLKIQPAKLEDSAVYLCASSANTGTGGNQPQHFGDGTRLSIL.

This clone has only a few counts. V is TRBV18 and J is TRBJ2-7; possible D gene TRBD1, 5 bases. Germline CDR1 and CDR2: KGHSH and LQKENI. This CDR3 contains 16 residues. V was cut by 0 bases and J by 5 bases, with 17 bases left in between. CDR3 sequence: CASSPPLRGYQDEQYF. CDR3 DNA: TGTGCCAGCTCACCACCCCTTAGGGGATACCAGGACGAGCAGTACTTC.

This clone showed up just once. This chain's CDR3 is CASSLATSGVSDTQYF. CDR3 coding DNA: TGCGCCAGCAGCTTGGCGACTAGCGGGGTCTCAGATACGCAGTATTTT. V usage is TRBV5-1 and J usage is TRBJ2-3; 11 bases agree with TRBD2. V lost 0 bases, J lost 4 bases, and 4 bases stayed unmatched. Germline lookup yields CDR1 SGHRS and CDR2 YFSETQ. The CDR3 contains 16 residues.

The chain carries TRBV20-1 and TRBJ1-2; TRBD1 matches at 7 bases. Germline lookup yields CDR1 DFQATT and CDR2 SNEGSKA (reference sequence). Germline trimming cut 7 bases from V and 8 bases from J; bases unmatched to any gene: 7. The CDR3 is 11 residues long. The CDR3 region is CSEQGPLGYTF. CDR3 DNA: TGCAGTGAACAGGGGCCCTTAGGCTACACCTTC.

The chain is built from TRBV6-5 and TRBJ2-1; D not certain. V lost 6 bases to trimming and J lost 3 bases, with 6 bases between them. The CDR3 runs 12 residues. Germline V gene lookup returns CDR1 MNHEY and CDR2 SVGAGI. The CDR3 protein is CASSYRYNEQFF. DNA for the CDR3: TGTGCCAGCAGCTACCGCTACAATGAGCAGTTCTTC.

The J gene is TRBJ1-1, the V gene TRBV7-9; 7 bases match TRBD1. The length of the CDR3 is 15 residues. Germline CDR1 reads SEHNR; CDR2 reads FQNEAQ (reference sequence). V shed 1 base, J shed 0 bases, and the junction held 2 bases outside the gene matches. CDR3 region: CASSLETGMNTEAFF. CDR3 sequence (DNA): TGTGCCAGCAGCTTAGAGACAGGGATGAACACTGAAGCTTTCTTT.